This T cell receptor beta chain was captured by sequencing in a study of cytomegalovirus exposure and HLA in healthy donors. Study at large: It was reported in a later analysis that the same platform had been used for the roughly 130 validation repertoires as for the approximately 700 first-cohort repertoires.

TCRdb's table, derived via immunoSEQ multiplex PCR, lists solely in-frame clones and lacks some. The table has 55,000 to 75,000 clones, about 91% seen once. Concerning this clone itself: As yet, its antigen is unknown.

Overall study findings and caveats: Three chains linked to CMV were shown in vitro to be specific for CMV antigens.

Germline lookup yields CDR1 SGDLS and CDR2 YYNGEE. J gave up 7 bases and V 6 bases, and 8 bases lay outside the gene matches. The CDR3 has 15 amino acids. This sequence joins TRBV9 and TRBJ2-1, with TRBD2 matching 12 bases. Sequencing was done on a sample of PBMCs. This receptor was obtained from a young man in good health and CMV-seronegative. The CDR3 DNA follows: TGTGCCAGCACCGAAACTGGACTAGCGGGAAATGAGCAGTTCTTC. Its protein product is CASTETGLAGNEQFF. Full variable domain (remainder filled in from reference TRBV9 and TRBJ2-1): DSGVTQTPKHLITATGQRVTLRCSPRSGDLSVYWYQQSLDQGLQFLIQYYNGEERAKGNILERFSAQQFPDLHSELNLSSLELGDSALYFCASTETGLAGNEQFFGPGTRLTVL.